Here is one T cell receptor (beta chain) with its context. The antigen is not known. The germline gives CDR1 SGHAT, CDR2 FQNNGV. Trimming took off 6 bases at V and 6 bases at J, with 21 bases between the two ends. This CDR3 spans 16 amino acids. The data belong to a study of T cells in Graves' hyperthyroidism and ophthalmopathy. On the basis of clinical symptoms, serum thyroxine and TRAb, thyroid ultrasound and orbital computed tomography, diagnoses were made. TCR beta CDR3 regions were amplified from RNA. Initially, a first-round RT-PCR of the TCR CDR3 employed the HTBI primer set. Using its own MiXCR run on the multiplex PCR reads, TCRdb lists one record per CDR3 protein. The sample has over 300,000 distinct CDR3 sequences, around 14% seen once. The study, taken as a whole, reports: Blood shared most expanded thyroid clonotypes above 0.001.

The sequence derives from a woman aged 60-75 years with Graves' hyperthyroidism. The rearrangement joins TRBV11-2 to TRBJ2-1, with a possible D match to TRBD1 (6 bases). Sequences were obtained from blood. The CDR3 DNA follows: TGTGCCAGCAGTCCTAAACAGGGTTTTGGTATCAATGAGCAGTTCTTC. Amino acid sequence: CASSPKQGFGINEQFF.